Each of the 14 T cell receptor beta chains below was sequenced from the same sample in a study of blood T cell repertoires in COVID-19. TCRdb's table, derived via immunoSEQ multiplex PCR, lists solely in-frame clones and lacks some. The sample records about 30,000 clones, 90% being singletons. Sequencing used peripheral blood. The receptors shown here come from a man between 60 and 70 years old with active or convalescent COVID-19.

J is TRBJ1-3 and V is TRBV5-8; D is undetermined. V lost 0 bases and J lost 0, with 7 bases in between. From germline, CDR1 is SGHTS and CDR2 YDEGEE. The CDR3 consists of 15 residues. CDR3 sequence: CASSLDPYSGNTIYF. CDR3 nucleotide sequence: TGTGCCAGCAGCTTGGATCCTTACTCTGGAAACACCATATATTTT.

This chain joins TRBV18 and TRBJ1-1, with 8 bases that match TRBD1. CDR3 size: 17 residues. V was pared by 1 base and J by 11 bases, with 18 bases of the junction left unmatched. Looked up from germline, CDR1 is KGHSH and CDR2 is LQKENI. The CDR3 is CASSPQWLRQGPQGAFF. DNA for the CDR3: TGTGCCAGCTCACCACAGTGGCTCCGACAGGGGCCACAGGGTGCTTTCTTT.

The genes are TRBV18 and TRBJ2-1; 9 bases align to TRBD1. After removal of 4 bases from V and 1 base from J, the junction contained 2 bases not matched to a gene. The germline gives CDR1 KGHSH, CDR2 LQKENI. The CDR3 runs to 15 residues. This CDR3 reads CASSQGQGSYNEQFF. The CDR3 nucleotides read TGTGCCAGCTCACAAGGACAGGGGTCCTACAATGAGCAGTTCTTC.

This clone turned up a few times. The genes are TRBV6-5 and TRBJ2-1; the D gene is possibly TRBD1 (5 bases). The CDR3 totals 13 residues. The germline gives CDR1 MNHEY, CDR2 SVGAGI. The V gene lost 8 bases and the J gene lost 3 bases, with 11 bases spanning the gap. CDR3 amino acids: CASSRTNYNEQFF. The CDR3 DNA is TGTGCCAGCTCCCGGACAAACTACAATGAGCAGTTCTTC.

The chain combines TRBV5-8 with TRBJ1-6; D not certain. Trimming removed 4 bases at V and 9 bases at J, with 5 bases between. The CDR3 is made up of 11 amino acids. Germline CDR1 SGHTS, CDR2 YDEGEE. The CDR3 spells CASSLGSPLHF. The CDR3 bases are TGTGCCAGCAGCCTAGGTTCACCCCTCCACTTT. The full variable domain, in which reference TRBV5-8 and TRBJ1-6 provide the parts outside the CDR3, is EAGVTQSPTHLIKTRGQQATLRCSPISGHTSVYWYQQALGLGLQFLLWYDEGEERNRGNFPPRFSGRQFPNYSSELNVNALELEDSALYLCASSLGSPLHFGNGTRLTVT.

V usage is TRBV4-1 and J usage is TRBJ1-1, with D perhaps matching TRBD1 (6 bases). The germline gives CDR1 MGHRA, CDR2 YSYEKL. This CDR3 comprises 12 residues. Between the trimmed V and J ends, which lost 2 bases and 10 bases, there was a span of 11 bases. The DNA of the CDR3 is TGCGCCAGCAGCCAACCCACAGGGACAGCTTTCTTT. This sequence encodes CASSQPTGTAFF.

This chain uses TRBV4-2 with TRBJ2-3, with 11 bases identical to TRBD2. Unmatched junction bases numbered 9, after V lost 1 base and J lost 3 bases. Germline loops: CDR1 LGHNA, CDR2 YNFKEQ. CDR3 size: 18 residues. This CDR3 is CASSQGSLAGGMTDTQYF. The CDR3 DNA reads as TGTGCCAGCAGCCAAGGGAGTTTAGCGGGGGGGATGACAGATACGCAGTATTTT.

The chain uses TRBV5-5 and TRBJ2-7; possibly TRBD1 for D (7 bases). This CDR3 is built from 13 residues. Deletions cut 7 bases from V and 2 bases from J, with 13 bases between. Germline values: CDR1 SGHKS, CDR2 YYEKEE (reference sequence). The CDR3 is CASGGTVTYEQYF. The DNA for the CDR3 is TGTGCCAGCGGGGGGACAGTGACCTACGAGCAGTACTTC. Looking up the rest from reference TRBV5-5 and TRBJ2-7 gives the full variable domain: DAGVTQSPTHLIKTRGQQVTLRCSPISGHKSVSWYQQVLGQGPQFIFQYYEKEERGRGNFPDRFSARQFPNYSSELNVNALLLGDSALYLCASGGTVTYEQYFGPGTRLTVT.

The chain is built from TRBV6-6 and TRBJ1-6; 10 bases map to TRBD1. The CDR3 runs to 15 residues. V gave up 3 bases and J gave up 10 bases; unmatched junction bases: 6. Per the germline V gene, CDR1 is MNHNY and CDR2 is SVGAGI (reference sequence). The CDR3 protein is CASSYRQGADSPLHF. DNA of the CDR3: TGTGCCAGCAGTTATAGACAGGGGGCTGACTCACCCCTCCACTTT.

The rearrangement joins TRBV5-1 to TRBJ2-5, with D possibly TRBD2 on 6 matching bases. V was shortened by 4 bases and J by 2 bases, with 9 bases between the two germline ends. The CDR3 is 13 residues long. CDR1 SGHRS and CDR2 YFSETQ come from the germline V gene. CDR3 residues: CASSVEGQETQYF. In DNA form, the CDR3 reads TGCGCCAGCAGCGTGGAGGGGCAAGAGACCCAGTACTTC. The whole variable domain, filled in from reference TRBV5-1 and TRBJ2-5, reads KAGVTQTPRYLIKTRGQQVTLSCSPISGHRSVSWYQQTPGQGLQFLFEYFSETQRNKGNFPGRFSGRQFSNSRSEMNVSTLELGDSALYLCASSVEGQETQYFGPGTRLLVL.

CDR3 region: CASETSGSPYNEQFF. CDR3 DNA: TGCGCCAGCGAGACCAGCGGGAGTCCCTACAATGAGCAGTTCTTC. This chain connects TRBV5-1 to TRBJ2-1; 8 bases fit TRBD2. The length of the CDR3 is 15 residues. Losses at the gene ends were 7 bases for V and 2 bases for J; bases not matched to a gene: 8. The germline CDR1 and CDR2 sequences are SGHRS and YFSETQ.

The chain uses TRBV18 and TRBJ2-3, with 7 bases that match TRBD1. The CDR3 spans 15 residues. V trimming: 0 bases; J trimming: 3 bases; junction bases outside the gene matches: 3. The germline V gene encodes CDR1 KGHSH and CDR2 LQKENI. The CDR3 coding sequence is TGTGCCAGCTCACCACCTCGACAGGGAACAGATACGCAGTATTTT. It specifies CASSPPRQGTDTQYF.

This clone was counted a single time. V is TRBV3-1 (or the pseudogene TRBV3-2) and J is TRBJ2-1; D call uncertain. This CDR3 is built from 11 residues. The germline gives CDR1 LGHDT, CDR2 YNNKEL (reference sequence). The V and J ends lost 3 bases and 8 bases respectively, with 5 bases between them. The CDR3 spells CASSHMYEQFF. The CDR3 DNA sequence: TGTGCCAGCAGCCACATGTATGAGCAGTTCTTC.

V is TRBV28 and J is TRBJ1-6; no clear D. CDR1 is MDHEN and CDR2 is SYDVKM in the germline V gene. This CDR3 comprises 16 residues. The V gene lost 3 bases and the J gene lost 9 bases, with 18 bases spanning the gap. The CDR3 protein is CASSFSGRGFFSPLHF. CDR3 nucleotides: TGTGCCAGCAGTTTCAGCGGACGCGGATTTTTTTCACCCCTCCACTTT.